The 18 T cell receptor beta chains presented below share a single source sample, sequenced in a study of blood T cell repertoires in COVID-19. Using immunoSEQ multiplex PCR, the repertoire was profiled, and TCRdb retains in-frame clones only, with some absent. This table holds roughly 60,000 clones, 88% found once. Sequencing was performed on peripheral blood. All receptors derive from a man aged 55 to 70 with active COVID-19.

The chain has TRBV2 and TRBJ2-3; D is perhaps TRBD1 (6 bases). With 8 bases removed from V and 4 bases from J, the gap between germline ends came to 16 bases. The CDR3 totals 14 residues. Germline assignment: CDR1 SNHLY and CDR2 FYNNEI. The CDR3 loop is CASHQGLEADTQYF. CDR3 DNA: TGTGCCAGCCACCAGGGGTTAGAGGCAGATACGCAGTATTTT.

The gene calls are TRBV6-5 and TRBJ2-5; D gene unclear. The germline gives CDR1 MNHEY, CDR2 SVGAGI. Trimming left V 8 bases short and J 1 base short, with 11 bases between. CDR3 size: 13 residues. The CDR3 nucleotides are TGTGCCAGCGAACGGAGCCTCCAAGAGACCCAGTACTTC. Translation: CASERSLQETQYF.

V usage is TRBV11-2 and J usage is TRBJ2-1; TRBD2 aligns across 9 bases. Germline V gene data show CDR1 as SGHAT and CDR2 as FQNNGV. The CDR3 has 14 residues. V trimming: 8 bases; J trimming: 5 bases; junction bases outside the gene matches: 7. The CDR3: CASYVSGSHNEQFF. The CDR3 bases are TGTGCCAGCTACGTTAGCGGGAGCCACAATGAGCAGTTCTTC.

This clone was seen a few times. The genes are TRBV25-1 and TRBJ2-7; 9 nucleotides agree with TRBD1. CDR1 and CDR2 (germline): MGHDK, SYGVNS. The V segment lost 5 bases and the J segment 2 bases; nucleotides outside the gene matches: 4. This CDR3 is 14 amino acids long. The CDR3 region has the DNA TGTGCCAGCAGTCCCGGGACAGGGCCCTACGAGCAGTACTTC. Translation: CASSPGTGPYEQYF.

V and J are TRBV4-1 and TRBJ2-7; 7 nucleotides agree with TRBD2. There are 15 residues in the CDR3. Germline loops: CDR1 MGHRA, CDR2 YSYEKL. The junction had 3 bases not matched to a gene; V was cut back by 1 base and J by 0 bases. Here the CDR3 DNA reads TGCGCCAGCAGCCAAGTGAGCGGGATCTCCTACGAGCAGTACTTC. It codes for CASSQVSGISYEQYF.

The gene calls are TRBV5-4 and TRBJ2-1; D unresolved. CDR3 length: 12 amino acids. Per the germline V gene, CDR1 is SGHNT and CDR2 is YYREEE (reference sequence). Trimming took off 0 bases at V and 8 bases at J, with 6 bases between the two ends. The CDR3 sequence is CASSLAGYEQFF. The CDR3 region has the DNA TGTGCCAGCAGCTTGGCCGGGTATGAGCAGTTCTTC.

The rearrangement uses TRBV11-2 and TRBJ2-1; unclear D gene. This CDR3 region has 14 residues. The ends were cut back, 10 bases at V and 0 bases at J, with 13 bases in the middle. CDR1 is SGHAT, CDR2 FQNNGV, per germline. As DNA, the CDR3 is TGTGCCACCCCAACCGAGAGCTCCTACAATGAGCAGTTCTTC. Translation: CATPTESSYNEQFF. Complete variable domain (other parts from reference TRBV11-2 and TRBJ2-1): EAGVAQSPRYKIIEKRQSVAFWCNPISGHATLYWYQQILGQGPKLLIQFQNNGVVDDSQLPKDRFSAERLKGVDSTLKIQPAKLEDSAVYLCATPTESSYNEQFFGPGTRLTVL.

The chain recombines TRBV9 with TRBJ2-7, with D possibly being TRBD2 (6 bases). Deletions cut 0 bases from V and 2 bases from J, with 12 bases between. The CDR3 is 15 amino acids. Germline-derived CDR1 and CDR2 are SGDLS and YYNGEE. Here the CDR3 reads CASSVAGGTPYEQYF. The CDR3 DNA sequence: TGTGCCAGCAGCGTAGCGGGCGGGACCCCCTACGAGCAGTACTTC.

The chain joins TRBV3-1 (or the pseudogene TRBV3-2) to TRBJ2-5; 7 nucleotides agree with TRBD2. CDR1 and CDR2 from the germline V gene are LGHDT and YNNKEL (reference sequence). The CDR3 contains 13 residues. Losses at the gene ends were 5 bases for V and 4 bases for J; bases not matched to a gene: 4. CDR3 residues: CASSAGTIETQYF. The CDR3 DNA is TGTGCCAGCAGCGCCGGGACTATAGAGACCCAGTACTTC.

V usage is TRBV7-9 and J usage is TRBJ1-1, with 8 bases fitting TRBD1. Looked up from germline, CDR1 is SEHNR and CDR2 is FQNEAQ (reference sequence). This CDR3 region has 17 residues. The ends lost 5 bases at V and 4 bases at J; junction bases unmatched: 15. CDR3 bases: TGTGCCAGCAGCCCCCGAGCCAGGGGGCTTAGGTCCACTGAAGCTTTCTTT. Its protein is CASSPRARGLRSTEAFF.

This rearrangement joins TRBV10-1 to TRBJ2-1, with D perhaps matching TRBD2 (6 bases). V shed 4 bases and J shed 7 bases, with 11 bases lying between them. The CDR3 contains 13 residues. Germline CDR1 reads WNHNN; CDR2 reads SYGVQD (reference sequence). CDR3 protein: CASSGGTENEQFF. The CDR3 nucleotides are TGCGCCAGCAGTGGGGGGACTGAGAATGAGCAGTTCTTC.

V and J are TRBV10-3 and TRBJ1-6; 9 bases match TRBD1. The CDR3 runs to 15 residues. Trimming removed 5 bases from V and 7 bases from J; junction bases left unmatched: 6. Looked up from germline, CDR1 is ENHRY and CDR2 is SYGVKD. CDR3 sequence reads: CAISTGDRDNSPLHF. In DNA form, the CDR3 reads TGTGCCATCAGTACAGGGGACAGGGACAATTCACCCCTCCACTTT.

The V and J genes are TRBV10-2 and TRBJ2-2; D is possibly TRBD2 (5 bases). The CDR3 has 15 amino acids. V shed 6 bases and J shed 4 bases, with 15 bases lying between them. Germline V gene lookup returns CDR1 WSHSY and CDR2 SAAADI. The CDR3 DNA reads TGCGCCAGCAGACATAGCGTGAGCGGCACCGGGGAGCTGTTTTTT. The encoded protein is CASRHSVSGTGELFF.

This clone was recorded a few times. This chain joins TRBV11-2 and TRBJ2-2; D perhaps matches TRBD1 (5 bases). CDR3 length: 16 residues. Per the germline V gene, CDR1 is SGHAT and CDR2 is FQNNGV. Trimming removed 2 bases at V and 6 bases at J, with 16 bases between. Here the CDR3 reads CASSLLTVIRAGELFF. The CDR3 DNA sequence: TGTGCCAGCAGCTTACTGACAGTCATTCGCGCCGGGGAGCTGTTTTTT.

V is TRBV18 and J is TRBJ2-1; the match to TRBD1 covers 9 bases. CDR1 and CDR2 (germline): KGHSH, LQKENI. V gave up 3 bases and J gave up 2 bases; unmatched junction bases: 8. The CDR3 contains 17 residues. In DNA, the CDR3 is TGTGCCAGCTCACCCCCCGGGACAGGGTTAGCCTACAATGAGCAGTTCTTC. Translation: CASSPPGTGLAYNEQFF.

Only a few counts were recorded for this clone. The chain carries TRBV18 and TRBJ2-1; D unresolved. V was shortened by 2 bases and J by 4 bases, with 12 bases between the two germline ends. Germline CDR1 and CDR2: KGHSH and LQKENI. The CDR3 covers 15 residues. CDR3 amino acids: CASSPDNSLYNEQFF. The DNA of the CDR3 is TGTGCCAGCTCACCAGACAACAGCCTATACAATGAGCAGTTCTTC.

The V gene is TRBV6-6, the J gene TRBJ1-5; D not resolved. The CDR3 length is 14 residues. Germline CDR1 reads MNHNY; CDR2 reads SVGAGI (reference sequence). V was shortened by 4 bases and J by 3 bases, with 10 bases between the two germline ends. In DNA, the CDR3 is TGTGCCAGCAGTTCGGCACAGCTCAATCAGCCCCAGCATTTT. This sequence encodes CASSSAQLNQPQHF.

The chain joins TRBV2 to TRBJ2-4, with TRBD1 matching 7 bases. Unmatched junction bases numbered 3, after V lost 4 bases and J lost 0 bases. The germline V gene encodes CDR1 SNHLY and CDR2 FYNNEI. The CDR3 length is 15 residues. The CDR3 nucleotides are TGTGCCAGCAGTGGGGACAGAATAGCCAAAAACATTCAGTACTTC. It is translated as CASSGDRIAKNIQYF.